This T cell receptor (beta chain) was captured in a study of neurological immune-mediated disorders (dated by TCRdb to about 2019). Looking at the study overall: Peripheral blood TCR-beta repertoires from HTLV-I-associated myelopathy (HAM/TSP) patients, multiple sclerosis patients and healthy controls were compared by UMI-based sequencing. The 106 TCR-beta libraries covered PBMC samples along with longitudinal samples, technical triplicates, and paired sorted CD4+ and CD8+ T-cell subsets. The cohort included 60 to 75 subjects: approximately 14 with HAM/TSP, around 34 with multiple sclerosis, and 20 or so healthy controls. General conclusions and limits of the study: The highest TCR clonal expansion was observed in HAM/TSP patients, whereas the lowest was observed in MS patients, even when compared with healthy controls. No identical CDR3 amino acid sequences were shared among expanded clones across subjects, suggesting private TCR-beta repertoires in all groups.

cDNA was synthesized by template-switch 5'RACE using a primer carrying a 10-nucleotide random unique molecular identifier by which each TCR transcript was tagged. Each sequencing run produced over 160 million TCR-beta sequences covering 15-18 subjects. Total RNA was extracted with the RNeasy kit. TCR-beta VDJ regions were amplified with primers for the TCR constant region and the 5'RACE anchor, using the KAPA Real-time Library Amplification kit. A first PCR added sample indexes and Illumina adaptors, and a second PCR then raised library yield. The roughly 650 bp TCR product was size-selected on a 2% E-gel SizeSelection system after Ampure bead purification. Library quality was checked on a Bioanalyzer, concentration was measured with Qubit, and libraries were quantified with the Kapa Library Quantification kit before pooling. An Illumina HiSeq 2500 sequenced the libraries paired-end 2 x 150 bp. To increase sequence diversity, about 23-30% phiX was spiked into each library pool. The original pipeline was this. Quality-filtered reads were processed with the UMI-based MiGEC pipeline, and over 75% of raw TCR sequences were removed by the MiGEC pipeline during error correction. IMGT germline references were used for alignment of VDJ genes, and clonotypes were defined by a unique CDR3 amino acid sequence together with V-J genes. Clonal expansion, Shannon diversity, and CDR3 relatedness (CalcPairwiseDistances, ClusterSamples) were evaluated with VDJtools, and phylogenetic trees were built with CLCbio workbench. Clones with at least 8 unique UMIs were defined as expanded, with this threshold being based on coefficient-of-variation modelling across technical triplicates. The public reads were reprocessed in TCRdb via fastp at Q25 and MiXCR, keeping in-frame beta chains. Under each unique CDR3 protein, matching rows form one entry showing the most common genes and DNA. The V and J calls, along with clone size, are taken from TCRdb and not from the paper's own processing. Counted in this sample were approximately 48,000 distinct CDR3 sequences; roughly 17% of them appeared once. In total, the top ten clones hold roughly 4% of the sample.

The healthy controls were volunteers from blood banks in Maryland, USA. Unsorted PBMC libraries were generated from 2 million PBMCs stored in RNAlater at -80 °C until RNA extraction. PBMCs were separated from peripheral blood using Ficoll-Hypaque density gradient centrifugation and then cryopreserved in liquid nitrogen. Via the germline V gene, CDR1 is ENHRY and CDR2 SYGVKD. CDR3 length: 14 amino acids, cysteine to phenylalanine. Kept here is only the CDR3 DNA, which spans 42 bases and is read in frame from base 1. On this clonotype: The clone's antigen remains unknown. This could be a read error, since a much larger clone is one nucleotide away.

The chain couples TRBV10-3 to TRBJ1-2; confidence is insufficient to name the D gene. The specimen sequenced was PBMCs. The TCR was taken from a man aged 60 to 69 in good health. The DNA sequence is TGTGCCATCGGTGAAGGTCCAGGCCGCTATGGCTACACCTTC. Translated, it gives CAIGEGPGRYGYTF.